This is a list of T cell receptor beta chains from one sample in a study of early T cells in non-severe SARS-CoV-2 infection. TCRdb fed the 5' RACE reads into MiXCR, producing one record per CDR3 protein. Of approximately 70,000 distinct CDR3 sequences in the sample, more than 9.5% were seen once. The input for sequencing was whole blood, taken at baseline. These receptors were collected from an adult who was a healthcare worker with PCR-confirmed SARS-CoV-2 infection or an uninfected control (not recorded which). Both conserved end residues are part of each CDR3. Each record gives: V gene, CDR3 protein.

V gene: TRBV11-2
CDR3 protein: CASCRGADETQYF

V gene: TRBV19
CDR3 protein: CASSSRGSPHTEAFF

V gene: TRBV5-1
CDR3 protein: CASSSLAGLETQYF

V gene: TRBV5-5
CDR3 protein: CASSQTGGNIQYF

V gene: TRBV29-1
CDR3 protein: CSGRTGGSGEQYF

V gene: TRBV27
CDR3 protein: CASSSHRLAGTETQYF

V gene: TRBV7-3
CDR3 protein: CASSSGAGETQYF

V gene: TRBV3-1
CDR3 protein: CASSQLGTEAFF

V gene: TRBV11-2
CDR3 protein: CASSLAGTEAFF

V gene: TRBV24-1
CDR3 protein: CATSDRDSKDTQYF

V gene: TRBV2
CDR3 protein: CASSDPGATEAFF

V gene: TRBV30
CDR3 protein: CAWSIGPYEQYF

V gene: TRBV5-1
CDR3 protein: CASSFTSGSHGTDTQYF

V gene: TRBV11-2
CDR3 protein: CASSLDAGTGAYGYTF

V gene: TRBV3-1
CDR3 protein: CASSQGGQIYGYTF

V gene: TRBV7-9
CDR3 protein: CASSPTGYEAFF

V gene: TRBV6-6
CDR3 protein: CASSGFANTEAFF

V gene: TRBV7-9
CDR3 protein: CASSLQGGDYEQYF

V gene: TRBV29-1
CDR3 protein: CSVSAGWGMNTEAFF

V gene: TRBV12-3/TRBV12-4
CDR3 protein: CASSSRERSSKNIQYF

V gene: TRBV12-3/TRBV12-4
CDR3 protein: CASSLGQYYGYTF

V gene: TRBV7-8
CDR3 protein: CASSLQLAIQETQYF

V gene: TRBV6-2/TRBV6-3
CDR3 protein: CASMRTGSSRGGYTF